These 30 T cell receptor beta chains were all obtained from the same sample, sequenced in a study of T cell responses to AZD1222 COVID-19 vaccine (dated by TCRdb to about 2021). Receptor amplification or capture employed the immunoSEQ multiplex PCR assay. TCRdb took over this immuneACCESS table, retaining in-frame rearrangements with V and J assigned. Such tables are incomplete; in checked studies, under half of the missing clones stem from an unresolved V gene, and the remainder is unexplained. Here the sample has roughly 85,000 clones; roughly 90% occur a single time. Around 7.7% of the sample goes to the ten largest clones. In the paper's terms, the time point label means: baseline before first vaccination. The starting material was peripheral blood, obtained on day 0 of AZD1222 vaccination. These receptors were taken from an adult in good health.

Comment on this clone: Sequence at one end of the junction differs from germline and may be a read error. V usage is TRBV27 and J usage is TRBJ2-7; no definite D call. CDR1 and CDR2 (germline): MNHEY, SMNVEV (reference sequence). The CDR3 covers 10 residues. The DNA for the CDR3 is TGTGCCAGCAGTTTATTGGAATCGTTATTC. This codes for CASSLLESLF.

J is TRBJ2-1 and V is TRBV27, with 9 bases identical to TRBD2. Germline V lookup: CDR1 MNHEY, CDR2 SMNVEV (reference sequence). The CDR3 contains 17 residues. V gave up 1 base and J gave up 2 bases; unmatched junction bases: 6. The CDR3 sequence is CASSLWSSGSAYNEQFF. The CDR3 DNA is TGTGCCAGCAGTTTATGGAGTAGCGGGAGTGCCTACAATGAGCAGTTCTTC.

In nucleotides, the CDR3 is TGCGCCAGCAGCCAAGAGCCAGTAAGGGCCAACGTCCTGACTTTC. Its translation: CASSQEPVRANVLTF. The chain joins TRBV4-1 to TRBJ2-6; D is unclear. Trimming pared 0 bases from V and 5 bases from J, leaving 8 bases between. CDR3 size: 15 residues. Germline CDR1 reads MGHRA; CDR2 reads YSYEKL.

The table lists this clone with a count of one. The chain links TRBV7-7 to TRBJ2-3; D is undetermined. CDR1 and CDR2 (germline): SSHAT, FNYEAQ (reference sequence). The CDR3 covers 13 residues. The CDR3, as DNA: TGTGCTAGCCAGCAGGCGAAAGGAGATACGCAGTATTTT. Translation gives CASQQAKGDTQYF.

The chain is built from TRBV9 and TRBJ2-2; the D gene could be TRBD1 or TRBD2 (6 bases each). Germline-derived CDR1 and CDR2 are SGDLS and YYNGEE. CDR3 length: 14 residues. V lost 3 bases to trimming and J lost 4 bases, with 10 bases between them. The CDR3 sequence is CASSEGGITGELFF. CDR3 DNA: TGTGCCAGCAGCGAGGGGGGAATCACCGGGGAGCTGTTTTTT.

This clone showed up just a few times. V and J are TRBV10-1 and TRBJ2-1; D gene ambiguous. Trimming removed 0 bases from V and 4 bases from J, with 4 bases in between. The CDR3 contains 13 residues. Germline values: CDR1 WNHNN, CDR2 SYGVQD (reference sequence). The CDR3 region is CASSESYYNEQFF. The CDR3 bases are TGCGCCAGCAGTGAGTCGTATTACAATGAGCAGTTCTTC.

The chain uses TRBV7-2 and TRBJ1-5; no clear D. This CDR3 is 15 amino acids long. CDR1 and CDR2 from the germline V gene are SGHTA and FQGNSA. The germline V and J ends were trimmed by 4 bases and 1 base, with 11 bases remaining between them. The CDR3 loop is CASSSLINSNQPQHF. CDR3 bases: TGTGCCAGCAGCTCCTTGATTAACAGCAATCAGCCCCAGCATTTT.

The V and J genes are TRBV15 and TRBJ2-3; D remains ambiguous. V lost 5 bases, J lost 2 bases, and 11 bases lay in between. There are 14 residues in the CDR3. Germline V gene sequence: CDR1 LNHNV, CDR2 YYDKDF (reference sequence). The DNA of the CDR3 is TGTGCCACCAGCCGTGACGGTACCACAGATACGCAGTATTTT. Protein: CATSRDGTTDTQYF.

This chain joins TRBV27 and TRBJ2-1; 7 bases fit TRBD2. CDR1 MNHEY and CDR2 SMNVEV come from the germline V gene (reference sequence). This CDR3 has 14 residues. V was clipped by 7 bases and J by 4 bases; unmatched bases: 7. The DNA of the CDR3 is TGTGCCAGCAAGGGGCGGGAGCGGTACAATGAGCAGTTCTTC. This sequence encodes CASKGRERYNEQFF.

CDR3 protein: CASSPKGVGQPQHF. CDR3 coding DNA: TGTGCCAGCAGCCCTAAAGGGGTCGGACAGCCCCAGCATTTT. The chain recombines TRBV28 with TRBJ1-5; possibly TRBD1 for D (5 bases). V dropped 6 bases and J dropped 7 bases, with 16 bases sitting between them. Germline CDR1 and CDR2: MDHEN and SYDVKM. The CDR3 is made up of 14 amino acids.

This clone came up a few times. The V call is TRBV27, the J call TRBJ2-4; D call uncertain. The V end was cut by 2 bases, the J end by 1 base, with 9 bases between. The CDR3 is made up of 15 amino acids. The germline V gene has CDR1 MNHEY and CDR2 SMNVEV (reference sequence). Here the CDR3 DNA reads TGTGCCAGCAGTTTAGCGTTAGGGGCCAAAAACATTCAGTACTTC. It translates to CASSLALGAKNIQYF.

This clone is medium-sized. The V and J genes are TRBV6-5 and TRBJ1-1, with 9 bases fitting TRBD1. The CDR3 has 12 amino acids. Losses at the gene ends were 4 bases for V and 10 bases for J; bases not matched to a gene: 4. In germline, CDR1 is MNHEY, CDR2 SVGAGI. For the CDR3, the DNA is TGTGCCAGCAGTTCCGGACAGGGGCGAGCTTTCTTT. It yields the protein CASSSGQGRAFF.

The rearrangement links TRBV10-3 to TRBJ2-2; 9 bases align to TRBD2. CDR1 is ENHRY and CDR2 is SYGVKD in the germline V gene. Losses at the gene ends were 3 bases for V and 5 bases for J; bases not matched to a gene: 7. CDR3 length: 16 residues. The CDR3 sequence: CAISDSGGFMTGELFF. CDR3 in DNA: TGTGCCATCAGTGATAGCGGGGGCTTTATGACCGGGGAGCTGTTTTTT.

This chain uses TRBV10-2 with TRBJ2-7; TRBD1 is a possible D gene (6 bases). The V end lost 6 bases, the J end lost 6 bases, and 18 bases lay between the germline ends. The CDR3 contains 14 residues. Germline loops: CDR1 WSHSY, CDR2 SAAADI. The CDR3 spells CASRITQGPIEQYF. The CDR3 nucleotides read TGCGCCAGCAGGATAACCCAGGGGCCCATCGAGCAGTACTTC.

The rearrangement uses TRBV2 and TRBJ1-2, with 8 bases lining up with TRBD1. The CDR3 contains 15 residues. J was trimmed by 4 bases and V by 7 bases; bases with no gene match: 11. The germline V gene encodes CDR1 SNHLY and CDR2 FYNNEI. The chain's CDR3 is CASTSNRQGTYGYTF. CDR3 in DNA: TGTGCCAGCACCTCTAATCGACAGGGGACCTATGGCTACACCTTC.

V and J are TRBV10-3 and TRBJ2-1; D ambiguous. The CDR3 has 14 residues. V was shortened by 6 bases and J by 2 bases, with 11 bases between the two germline ends. Looked up from germline, CDR1 is ENHRY and CDR2 is SYGVKD. In DNA, the CDR3 is TGTGCCATCAGAGACGAGTTGACCTACAATGAGCAGTTCTTC. This gives the protein CAIRDELTYNEQFF.

The chain is built from TRBV28 and TRBJ1-5; D gene unclear. CDR1 is MDHEN, CDR2 SYDVKM, per germline. The V end was cut by 4 bases, the J end by 0 bases, with 19 bases between. The CDR3 extends over 18 amino acids. The CDR3 bases are TGTGCCAGCAGTTGGGAGGAGGGAACCAGTTATAGCAATCAGCCCCAGCATTTT. Protein: CASSWEEGTSYSNQPQHF.

The chain combines TRBV12-3 or TRBV12-4 with TRBJ1-1, with D possibly TRBD1 on 5 matching bases. The CDR3 spans 13 residues. Between the trimmed V and J ends, which lost 3 bases and 10 bases, there was a span of 15 bases. As DNA, the CDR3 is TGTGCCAGCAGTTTTGTAGGAGGGGATCTAGCTTTCTTT. Amino acid sequence: CASSFVGGDLAFF.

This clone was counted between two and nine times. In DNA form, the CDR3 reads TGTGCCAGCAGTTTGACAGGCAATAATTCACCCCTCCACTTT. Protein: CASSLTGNNSPLHF. The chain employs TRBV6-5 and TRBJ1-6, with D possibly being TRBD1 (6 bases). The CDR3 has 14 residues. Looked up from germline, CDR1 is MNHEY and CDR2 is SVGAGI. V gave up 4 bases and J gave up 5 bases, with 9 bases separating them.

The V gene is TRBV2, the J gene TRBJ2-1; tentative D call: TRBD2 (6 bases). This CDR3 spans 13 amino acids. Germline CDR1 SNHLY, CDR2 FYNNEI. V lost 8 bases, J lost 2 bases, and 10 bases lay in between. CDR3 region: CASGDLTYNEQFF. The CDR3 nucleotides are TGTGCCAGCGGGGACTTGACCTACAATGAGCAGTTCTTC.

Remarks on this clone: One end of the junction does not line up with germline, which may come from a read error. This chain links TRBV9 with TRBJ2-5; TRBD2 aligns across 7 bases. CDR3 length: 16 residues. CDR1 and CDR2 (germline): SGDLS, YYNGEE. CDR3 nucleotide sequence: TGTGCCAGCAGCGCCCTTTTAGGGGAGGGCCAAGCGACCCAGTACTTC. As protein: CASSALLGEGQATQYF.

The genes are TRBV2 and TRBJ1-2; D might be TRBD1 (6 bases). The germline V gene encodes CDR1 SNHLY and CDR2 FYNNEI. Between the trimmed V and J ends, which lost 9 bases and 4 bases, there was a span of 12 bases. The CDR3 spans 12 residues. The CDR3 region has the DNA TGTGCCAGGGAACAGGGTGGCTATGGCTACACCTTC. Translated, it gives CAREQGGYGYTF.

The V and J genes are TRBV7-9 and TRBJ1-1; D is perhaps TRBD1 (6 bases). Germline values: CDR1 SEHNR, CDR2 FQNEAQ (reference sequence). The CDR3 spans 14 residues. V gave up 3 bases and J gave up 1 base, with 9 bases separating them. The CDR3 DNA reads as TGTGCCAGCAGCTTGGGGGCCTCGAACACTGAAGCTTTCTTT. As protein: CASSLGASNTEAFF.

This chain uses TRBV6-5 with TRBJ1-1, with D unresolved. CDR3 size: 12 residues. Germline V gene sequence: CDR1 MNHEY, CDR2 SVGAGI. V gave up 0 bases and J gave up 7 bases, with 6 bases separating them. The CDR3 DNA follows: TGTGCCAGCAGTTACTCGGTCCGTGAAGCTTTCTTT. Translating gives CASSYSVREAFF.

J is TRBJ1-1 and V is TRBV6-2 or TRBV6-3; D is perhaps TRBD1 (6 bases). The CDR3 contains 19 residues. Trimming removed 0 bases at V and 1 base at J, with 21 bases between. CDR1 is MNHEY and CDR2 is SVGEGT in the germline V gene. The CDR3 DNA reads as TGTGCCAGCAGTTACTCGAGATGGAGTGCCAGGGGCAAGAACACTGAAGCTTTCTTT. Its translation: CASSYSRWSARGKNTEAFF.

The J gene is TRBJ2-5, the V gene TRBV4-3, with 10 bases lining up with TRBD2. Germline CDR1 is LGHNA and CDR2 is YSLEER. The CDR3 loop spans 16 amino acids. J was trimmed by 1 base and V by 1 base; bases with no gene match: 3. CDR3 in amino acids: CASSQGTSGTQETQYF. As DNA, the CDR3 is TGCGCCAGCAGCCAAGGAACTAGCGGGACCCAAGAGACCCAGTACTTC.

The genes are TRBV28 and TRBJ1-2; 9 nucleotides line up with TRBD1. Germline assignment: CDR1 MDHEN and CDR2 SYDVKM. The CDR3 covers 16 residues. With V trimmed by 5 bases and J by 4 bases, 11 bases remained unmatched. In DNA form, the CDR3 reads TGTGCCAGCAGTCAAGGAGGACAGGGGCTACTCTATGGCTACACCTTC. Protein product: CASSQGGQGLLYGYTF.

The gene calls are TRBV5-1 and TRBJ1-2; 9 bases are shared with TRBD1. CDR3 length: 16 residues. Per the germline V gene, CDR1 is SGHRS and CDR2 is YFSETQ. V trimming: 4 bases; J trimming: 2 bases; junction bases outside the gene matches: 9. The CDR3 DNA follows: TGCGCCAGCAGCATTCCTACAGGGGGCGAGAACTATGGCTACACCTTC. Residues: CASSIPTGGENYGYTF.

V gene TRBV5-1 combines with J gene TRBJ2-7, with TRBD2 matching over 7 bases. CDR1 is SGHRS and CDR2 is YFSETQ in the germline V gene. The CDR3 has 16 residues. V shed 0 bases and J 2 bases; nucleotides not matched to a gene: 8. Here the CDR3 reads CASSLAAASGTYEQYF. CDR3 coding DNA: TGCGCCAGCAGCTTGGCCGCGGCTAGCGGAACCTACGAGCAGTACTTC.

This CDR3 reads CASSSPPTIYF. The DNA of the CDR3 is TGTGCCAGCAGTTCCCCCCCTACCATATATTTT. The chain employs TRBV28 and TRBJ1-3; D gene unclear. CDR3 length equals 11 residues. The V gene's germline CDR1 is MDHEN and CDR2 SYDVKM. Trimming shortened V by 4 bases and J by 10 bases, and 8 bases separated the two germline ends.